Detailed here is one T cell receptor (beta chain). This CDR3 is 13 amino acids long. With 2 bases removed from V and 2 bases from J, the gap between germline ends came to 6 bases. The germline V gene encodes CDR1 KGHSH and CDR2 LQKENI. This specimen comes from a study of T-cell reconstitution after alpha-beta-depleted transplantation in children. This sample's TCRbeta library carried unique molecular identifier barcodes. TCRdb re-called the PCR reads through MiXCR, storing one row per CDR3 protein. In the table there are some 250,000 distinct CDR3 sequences, around 11% of which are singletons. This sequence originates from a human donor who donated a stem cell graft to a child with acute lymphoblastic leukemia. Sequencing used PBMCs from the stem cell graft donor, obtained from the stem cell graft. This chain joins TRBV18 and TRBJ1-1; D gene unclear. CDR3 DNA: TGTGCCAGCTCACCAGGGCACAACACTGAAGCTTTCTTT. The encoded protein is CASSPGHNTEAFF.